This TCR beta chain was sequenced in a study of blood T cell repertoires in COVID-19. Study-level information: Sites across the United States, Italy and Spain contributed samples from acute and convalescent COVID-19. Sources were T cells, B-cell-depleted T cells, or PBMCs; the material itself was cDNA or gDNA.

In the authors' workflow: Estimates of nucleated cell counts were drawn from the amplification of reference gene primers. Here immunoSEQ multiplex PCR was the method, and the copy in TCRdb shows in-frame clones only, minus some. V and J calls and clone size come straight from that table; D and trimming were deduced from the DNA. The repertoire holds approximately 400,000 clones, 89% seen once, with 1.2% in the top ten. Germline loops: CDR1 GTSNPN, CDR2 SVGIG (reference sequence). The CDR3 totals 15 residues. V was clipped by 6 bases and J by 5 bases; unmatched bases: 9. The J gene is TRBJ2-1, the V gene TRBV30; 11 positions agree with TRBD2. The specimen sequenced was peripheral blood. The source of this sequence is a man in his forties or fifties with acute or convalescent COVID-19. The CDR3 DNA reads TGTGCCTGCAGTACCGGGACTAGCGGTAACAATGAGCAGTTCTTC. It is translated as CACSTGTSGNNEQFF. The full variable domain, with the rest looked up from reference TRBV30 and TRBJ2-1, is SQTIHQWPATLVQPVGSPLSLECTVEGTSNPNLYWYRQAAGRGLQLLFYSVGIGQISSEVPQNLSASRPQDRQFILSSKKLLLSDSGFYLCACSTGTSGNNEQFFGPGTRLTVL.